This is a list of T cell receptor beta chains from one sample in a study of blood T cell repertoires in COVID-19. Data came from immunoSEQ multiplex PCR; TCRdb stores just in-frame clones and leaves some out. The sample records under 250,000 clones, approximately 85% being singletons. Sequencing used PBMCs or T cells enriched from blood (not recorded which). These receptor sequences come from a woman in her fifties or sixties with acute COVID-19. CDR3s include the opening cysteine and the closing phenylalanine or tryptophan. Fields, in order: clone size, D gene, CDR3 length, V gene, J gene, CDR3 protein, CDR3 DNA. The D gene is left open where the match is weak. For some rows the clone size is stated as once, few or many, or as a class when expanded; others skip it.

abundance: -
d_gene: -
len: 13
v_gene: TRBV10-3
j_gene: TRBJ2-5
CDR3aa: CAISTQDQETQYF
CDR3nt: TGTGCCATCAGCACCCAGGACCAAGAGACCCAGTACTTC

abundance: -
d_gene: TRBD1
len: 16
v_gene: TRBV4-3
j_gene: TRBJ1-4
CDR3aa: CASSLLTGETNEKLFF
CDR3nt: TGCGCCAGCAGCCTACTAACAGGGGAGACTAATGAAAAACTGTTTTTT

abundance: -
d_gene: TRBD1
len: 15
v_gene: TRBV5-1
j_gene: TRBJ2-2
CDR3aa: CASSGQGMNTGELFF
CDR3nt: TGCGCCAGCAGCGGACAGGGTATGAACACCGGGGAGCTGTTTTTT

abundance: -
d_gene: -
len: 16
v_gene: TRBV5-6
j_gene: TRBJ1-3
CDR3aa: CASSPGQPGSGNTIYF
CDR3nt: TGTGCCAGCAGCCCCGGACAGCCAGGCTCTGGAAACACCATATATTTT

abundance: few
d_gene: TRBD2
len: 15
v_gene: TRBV5-4
j_gene: TRBJ2-1
CDR3aa: CASSAQRGQYNEQFF
CDR3nt: TGTGCCAGCAGCGCGCAGCGGGGTCAGTACAATGAGCAGTTCTTC

abundance: -
d_gene: TRBD1
len: 18
v_gene: TRBV5-6
j_gene: TRBJ1-4
CDR3aa: CASRGQGNPGRPNEKLFF
CDR3nt: TGTGCCAGCAGGGGACAGGGAAATCCGGGTCGACCTAATGAAAAACTGTTTTTT

abundance: once
d_gene: -
len: 15
v_gene: TRBV5-8
j_gene: TRBJ1-3
CDR3aa: CASSQGVRSGNTIYF
CDR3nt: TGTGCCAGCAGCCAAGGGGTTCGCTCTGGAAACACCATATATTTT

abundance: -
d_gene: -
len: 14
v_gene: TRBV7-2
j_gene: TRBJ2-7
CDR3aa: CASSLAGMAYEQYF
CDR3nt: TGTGCCAGCAGCTTGGCAGGGATGGCCTACGAGCAGTACTTC

abundance: -
d_gene: -
len: 15
v_gene: TRBV7-9
j_gene: TRBJ1-2
CDR3aa: CASRDNRKGFDGYTF
CDR3nt: TGTGCCAGCAGGGATAACAGGAAGGGATTTGATGGCTACACCTTC

abundance: -
d_gene: -
len: 16
v_gene: TRBV9
j_gene: TRBJ1-5
CDR3aa: CASSVGAGISNQPQHF
CDR3nt: TGTGCCAGCAGCGTAGGTGCAGGAATTAGCAATCAGCCCCAGCATTTT

abundance: -
d_gene: -
len: 15
v_gene: TRBV15
j_gene: TRBJ2-7
CDR3aa: CATSSRFQGTYEQYF
CDR3nt: TGTGCCACCAGCAGCCGCTTCCAGGGCACCTACGAGCAGTACTTC

abundance: once
d_gene: -
len: 12
v_gene: TRBV6-5
j_gene: TRBJ1-1
CDR3aa: CASTQVGSQAFF
CDR3nt: TGTGCCAGCACCCAGGTAGGAAGCCAAGCTTTCTTT

abundance: -
d_gene: -
len: 15
v_gene: TRBV6-6
j_gene: TRBJ1-6
CDR3aa: CASSRPGHTNSPLHF
CDR3nt: TGTGCCAGCAGTCGACCGGGACACACTAATTCACCCCTCCACTTT

abundance: -
d_gene: -
len: 13
v_gene: TRBV30
j_gene: TRBJ2-1
CDR3aa: CAWTGQRYNEQFF
CDR3nt: TGTGCCTGGACCGGACAGCGTTACAATGAGCAGTTCTTC

abundance: -
d_gene: -
len: 13
v_gene: TRBV14
j_gene: TRBJ2-3
CDR3aa: CASSLLQGDTQYF
CDR3nt: TGTGCCAGCAGCCTCCTCCAGGGAGATACGCAGTATTTT